The 8 T cell receptor beta chains presented below share a single source sample, sequenced in a study of T-cell reconstitution after alpha-beta-depleted transplantation in children. TCRbeta library construction was performed incorporating unique molecular identifiers. MiXCR was run by TCRdb on the PCR reads, yielding one entry per CDR3 protein. The sample has more than 200,000 distinct CDR3 sequences; about 24% are singletons. The source was PBMCs, mostly from graft donor cells, collected 360 days after TCRalphabeta/CD19-depleted stem cell transplant. The receptors originated from a female patient aged 2-15 years who had a stem cell transplant for congenital amegakaryocytic thrombocytopenia, so the T cells may come from the graft donor.

The chain is built from TRBV7-2 and TRBJ2-3, with TRBD2 as a possible D gene (6 bases). CDR1 is SGHTA, CDR2 FQGNSA, per germline. There are 16 residues in the CDR3. V was shortened by 5 bases and J by 0 bases, with 15 bases between the two germline ends. CDR3 in DNA: TGTGCCAGCAGCGCGAACCTAGCGAGTAGCACAGATACGCAGTATTTT. It specifies CASSANLASSTDTQYF.

This clonotype has ten or more counts. The V gene is TRBV4-2, the J gene TRBJ2-3; TRBD2 matches 10 bases. The CDR3 has 16 amino acids. V shed 4 bases, J shed 3 bases, and the junction held 7 bases outside the gene matches. Germline loops: CDR1 LGHNA, CDR2 YNFKEQ. The CDR3 loop is CASSRLGTSETDTQYF. The CDR3 coding sequence is TGTGCCAGCAGCCGCCTCGGGACTAGCGAGACAGATACGCAGTATTTT.

The CDR3 sequence: CASSPPRGFQETQYF. CDR3 sequence (DNA): TGTGCCAGCTCACCACCAAGGGGGTTCCAAGAGACCCAGTACTTC. V usage is TRBV18 and J usage is TRBJ2-5, with D perhaps TRBD1 (6 bases). V lost 0 bases and J lost 1, with 9 bases in between. Germline V gene lookup returns CDR1 KGHSH and CDR2 LQKENI. This CDR3 region has 15 residues.

In this sample, this clonotype turned up a few times. The chain combines TRBV20-1 with TRBJ1-2; TRBD1 is a possible D gene (6 bases). The germline V and J ends were trimmed by 5 bases and 0 bases, with 22 bases remaining between them. Germline V lookup: CDR1 DFQATT, CDR2 SNEGSKA (reference sequence). The CDR3 runs 17 residues. In nucleotides, the CDR3 is TGCAGTGCTCTCCCGTCCCCAGGACAGTCCACTAACTATGGCTACACCTTC. Encoded protein: CSALPSPGQSTNYGYTF.

V and J are TRBV12-3 or TRBV12-4 and TRBJ2-1; 7 bases are a match to TRBD1. The CDR3 is 16 residues long. Losses at the gene ends were 6 bases for V and 3 bases for J; bases not matched to a gene: 11. CDR3 amino acids: CASSHTRDRGYNEQFF. The CDR3 coding sequence is TGTGCCAGCAGCCATACCCGGGACAGAGGCTACAATGAGCAGTTCTTC.

The J gene is TRBJ2-5, the V gene TRBV7-2, with 11 bases that match TRBD2. The junction had 10 bases not matched to a gene; V was cut back by 4 bases and J by 3 bases. CDR3 size: 17 residues. Germline V gene sequence: CDR1 SGHTA, CDR2 FQGNSA. The CDR3: CASSSRQTSGSKETQYF. CDR3 nucleotide sequence: TGTGCCAGCAGCTCACGACAAACTAGCGGGAGTAAAGAGACCCAGTACTTC. The entire variable domain, with the rest obtained from reference TRBV7-2 and TRBJ2-5, is as follows: GAGVSQSPSNKVTEKGKDVELRCDPISGHTALYWYRQSLGQGLEFLIYFQGNSAPDKSGLPSDRFSAERTGGSVSTLTIQRTQQEDSAVYLCASSSRQTSGSKETQYFGPGTRLLVL.

This clonotype has just a few counts. The chain is built from TRBV24-1 and TRBJ2-2, with 10 bases identical to TRBD1. J gave up 7 bases and V 4 bases, and 5 bases lay outside the gene matches. The CDR3 runs to 15 residues. CDR1 and CDR2 (germline): KGHDR, SFDVKD. The chain's CDR3 is CATSDPGQGLGELFF. The DNA for the CDR3 is TGTGCCACCAGTGACCCGGGACAGGGGCTCGGGGAGCTGTTTTTT.

The gene calls are TRBV11-2 and TRBJ2-3; D might be TRBD2 (5 bases). The V end lost 3 bases, the J end lost 6 bases, and 16 bases lay between the germline ends. CDR1 is SGHAT, CDR2 FQNNGV, per germline. CDR3 length: 15 amino acids. The CDR3 loop is CASSFSRGWVDTQYF. The CDR3 nucleotides are TGTGCCAGCAGCTTTTCTCGCGGGTGGGTGGATACGCAGTATTTT.